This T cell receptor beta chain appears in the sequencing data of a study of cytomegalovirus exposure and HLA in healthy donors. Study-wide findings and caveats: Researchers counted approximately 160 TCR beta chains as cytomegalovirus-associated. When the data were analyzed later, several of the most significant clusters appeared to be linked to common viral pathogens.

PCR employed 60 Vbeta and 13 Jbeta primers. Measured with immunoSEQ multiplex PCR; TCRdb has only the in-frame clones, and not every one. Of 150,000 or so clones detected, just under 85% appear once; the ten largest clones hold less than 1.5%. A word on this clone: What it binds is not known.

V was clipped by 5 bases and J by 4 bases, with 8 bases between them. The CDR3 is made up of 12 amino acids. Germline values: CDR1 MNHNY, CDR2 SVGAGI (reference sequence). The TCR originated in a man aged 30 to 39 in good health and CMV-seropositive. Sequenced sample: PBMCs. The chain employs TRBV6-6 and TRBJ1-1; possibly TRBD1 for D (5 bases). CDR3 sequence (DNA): TGTGCCAGCAGTCCGGGGGGCACTGAAGCTTTCTTT. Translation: CASSPGGTEAFF.